The clone carrying this T cell receptor beta chain was counted a single time. The data were produced by immunoSEQ multiplex PCR, yet TCRdb's version contains in-frame clones alone and is incomplete. Of under 95,000 clones listed, 95% are singletons. The data are from a study of technical replicates of blood from a handful of donors. Trimming at V came to 7 bases and at J to 4 bases, leaving 9 bases not matched to a gene. The CDR3 contains 13 residues. Germline lookup yields CDR1 SQVTM and CDR2 ANQGSEA. Sequencing was done on a sample of T cells isolated from PBMCs. The chain is built from TRBV29-1 and TRBJ2-5, with TRBD2 identical over 7 bases. The receptor's source is a human donor in good health. CDR3 in amino acids: CSAGRQRRETQYF. CDR3 DNA: TGCAGCGCCGGGAGGCAGCGTAGAGAGACCCAGTACTTC.